This note documents a single TCR beta chain sequence. The antigen is undetermined. The sample is drawn from a study of a mutant IDH1 vaccine in newly diagnosed glioma. Study-wide background: Radiotherapy, temozolomide, or both had been given previously, and both were given to most.

The time point denotes: week 35, safety follow-up. The vaccine gave 300 ug of a 20-mer mutant IDH1 peptide subcutaneously per dose. Astrocytomas that were new, WHO grade 3 or 4, IDH1-mutant and ATRX-lost were present in the donors. Germline V gene lookup returns CDR1 LNHNV and CDR2 YYDKDF (reference sequence). The germline V and J ends were trimmed by 5 bases and 1 base, with 11 bases remaining between them. The CDR3 runs to 14 residues. TCRdb's copy holds only in-frame clones and misses some; the assay was immunoSEQ multiplex PCR. Among about 50,000 clones listed, roughly four fifths were seen once. This sample comprised PBMCs, obtained from a glioma patient whose treatment included an IDH1 peptide vaccine. The receptor was isolated from a man between 40 and 49 years old with glioma. V and J are TRBV15 and TRBJ1-1; a weak D match, TRBD1 (6 bases). The CDR3 is CATSFQGPNTEAFF. As DNA, the CDR3 is TGTGCCACCAGCTTTCAGGGGCCGAACACTGAAGCTTTCTTT.